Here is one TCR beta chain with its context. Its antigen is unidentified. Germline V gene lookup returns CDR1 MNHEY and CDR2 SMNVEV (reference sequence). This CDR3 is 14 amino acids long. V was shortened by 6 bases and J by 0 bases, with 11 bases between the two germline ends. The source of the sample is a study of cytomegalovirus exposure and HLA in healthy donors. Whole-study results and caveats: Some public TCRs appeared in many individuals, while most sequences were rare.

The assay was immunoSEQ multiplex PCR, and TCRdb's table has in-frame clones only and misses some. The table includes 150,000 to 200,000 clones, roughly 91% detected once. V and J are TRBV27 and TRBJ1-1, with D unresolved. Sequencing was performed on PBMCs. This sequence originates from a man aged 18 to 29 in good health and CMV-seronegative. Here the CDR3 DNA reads TGTGCCAGCAGCCGTAGAGAAATGAACACTGAAGCTTTCTTT. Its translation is CASSRREMNTEAFF.